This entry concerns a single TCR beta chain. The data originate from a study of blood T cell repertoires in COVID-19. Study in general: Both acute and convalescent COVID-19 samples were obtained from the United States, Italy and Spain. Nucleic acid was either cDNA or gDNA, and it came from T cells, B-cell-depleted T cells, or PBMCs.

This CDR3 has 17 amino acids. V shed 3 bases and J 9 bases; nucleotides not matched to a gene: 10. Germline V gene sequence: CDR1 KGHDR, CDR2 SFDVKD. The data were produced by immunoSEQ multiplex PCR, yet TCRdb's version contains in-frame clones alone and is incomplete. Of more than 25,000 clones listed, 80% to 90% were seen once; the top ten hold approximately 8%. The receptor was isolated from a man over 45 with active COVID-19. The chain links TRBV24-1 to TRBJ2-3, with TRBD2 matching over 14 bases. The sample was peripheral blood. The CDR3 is CATSDGQGGLAGATQYF. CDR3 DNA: TGTGCCACCAGTGATGGACAGGGGGGACTAGCGGGGGCCACGCAGTATTTT.